This TCR beta chain was recorded in a study of T cell changes during pregnancy in multiple sclerosis. Sequencing was performed with immunoSEQ multiplex PCR; in TCRdb, only in-frame clones are kept and a portion is missing. The sample consists of about 75,000 clones, about 90% of them appearing once. Germline CDR1 and CDR2: MNHEY and SMNVEV (reference sequence). The CDR3 is made up of 15 amino acids. With V trimmed by 3 bases and J by 4 bases, 6 bases remained unmatched. The source of this sequence is a female donor in good health, enrolled as a control in a pregnancy study. This specimen consisted of peripheral blood, obtained in the first trimester of pregnancy. V gene TRBV27 combines with J gene TRBJ1-2, with 9 bases matching TRBD1. DNA of the CDR3: TGTGCCAGCAGTTTTACGGGACAGGGTATCTATGGCTACACCTTC. Amino acid sequence: CASSFTGQGIYGYTF.